The 6 T cell receptor beta chains below were found in one sample sequenced in a study of beta chain features in type 1 diabetes. Findings of the study overall: Researchers report that Type 1 diabetes patients had moderately but significantly shorter TCRB CDR3s across all four CD4+ subsets.

These receptors have no identified antigens. Since all of the isolated RNA was reverse transcribed, expressed TCRB transcripts were what got sequenced. The assay was immunoSEQ multiplex PCR, and TCRdb's table has in-frame clones only and misses some. The sample contains about 700,000 clones, about an eighth of which appear only once. The source material was naive CD4+ T cells from blood. Source of these receptors: a man between 18 and 29 years old with type 1 diabetes.

This clone was counted a few times. The junction departs from germline at one end; a sequencing error may be responsible. J is TRBJ1-5 and V is TRBV4-1; D unresolved. The germline V gene encodes CDR1 MGHRA and CDR2 YSYEKL. The CDR3 is 16 residues long. CDR3 protein: CASSEDTSRRGKPQHF. The DNA of the CDR3 is TGCGCCAGCAGCGAAGACACTTCCCGGAGAGGGAAGCCCCAGCATTTT.

The rearrangement uses TRBV9 and TRBJ1-6; 7 bases agree with TRBD1. The V gene's germline CDR1 is SGDLS and CDR2 YYNGEE. The CDR3 length is 15 residues. Trimming removed 0 bases from V and 10 bases from J; junction bases left unmatched: 7. CDR3 region: CASSVGQGPGSPLHF. The CDR3 DNA is TGTGCCAGCAGCGTAGGACAGGGCCCGGGATCACCCCTCCACTTT.

This clone was observed a few times. V usage is TRBV6-5 and J usage is TRBJ2-7; 9 bases map to TRBD1. Trimming cost V 6 bases and J 6 bases; bases outside gene matches: 12. CDR3 size: 15 residues. Germline values: CDR1 MNHEY, CDR2 SVGAGI. CDR3 protein: CASSDEGTGHLEQYF. For the CDR3, the DNA is TGTGCCAGCAGCGACGAGGGGACAGGGCATCTCGAGCAGTACTTC.

This chain connects TRBV7-4 to TRBJ2-1; 7 nucleotides align to TRBD2. Unmatched junction bases numbered 8, after V lost 11 bases and J lost 7 bases. CDR1 is SGHVT, CDR2 SQSDAQ, per germline. CDR3 length: 12 amino acids. CDR3 region: CALVAGWNEQFF. CDR3 coding DNA: TGTGCCCTTGTAGCGGGCTGGAATGAGCAGTTCTTC.

This clone occurred a few times. J is TRBJ2-2 and V is TRBV5-1, with D maybe TRBD1 (5 bases). This CDR3 is built from 14 residues. The V gene lost 4 bases and the J gene lost 4 bases, with 11 bases spanning the gap. The germline V gene encodes CDR1 SGHRS and CDR2 YFSETQ. This CDR3 reads CASSGSGFTGELFF. CDR3 nucleotides: TGCGCCAGCAGCGGCTCAGGGTTCACCGGGGAGCTGTTTTTT.

The V and J genes are TRBV4-1 and TRBJ1-5; D gene ambiguous. Germline values: CDR1 MGHRA, CDR2 YSYEKL. This CDR3 has 15 residues. Deletions cut 0 bases from V and 3 bases from J, with 9 bases between. CDR3 loop: CASSQEESFNQPQHF. Written as DNA, the CDR3 is TGCGCCAGCAGCCAAGAGGAGTCTTTCAATCAGCCCCAGCATTTT.